A selection of T cell receptor beta chains follows, all from one sample in a study of control samples from healthy donors and cancer patients. Only in-frame clones appear in the TCRdb table, and some are missing; sequencing was by immunoSEQ multiplex PCR. Of tens of thousands of clones in the sample, about 89% were seen once. Specimen: PBMCs. The receptors were sampled from an older woman with lung cancer. Each CDR3 is given with its conserved first and last residue. D genes are given only for firm matches. Expanded clones get a size class; other rows say once, few or many, or leave the size out.

v_call	j_call	clone_size	d_call	cdr3_nt	cdr3_aa
TRBV12-3/TRBV12-4	TRBJ2-5	.	.	TGTGCCAGCTCGGGGGGCCTTTTTGAGACCCAGTACTTC	CASSGGLFETQYF
TRBV27	TRBJ1-2	.	.	TGTGCCAGCAGTACCCGGACGGGGGGGGGATATGGCTACACCTTC	CASSTRTGGGYGYTF
TRBV9	TRBJ2-1	.	.	TGTGCCAGCAGCTCGCCCCGGGACGACCAAACGCAAGCCGAGCAGTTCTTC	CASSSPRDDQTQAEQFF
TRBV5-6	TRBJ1-1	few	.	TGTGCCAGCAGCTTGGATCAGGGACTCGCCATGAACACTGAAGCTTTCTTT	CASSLDQGLAMNTEAFF
TRBV15	TRBJ2-3	.	.	TGTGCCACCAGCACTTGGGGCACCGGGGCGCAGTATTTT	CATSTWGTGAQYF
TRBV5-4	TRBJ1-4	.	.	TGTGCCAGCAGACCCGGACTCTCCCCAATTTCTAATGAAAAACTGTTTTTT	CASRPGLSPISNEKLFF
TRBV6-5	TRBJ1-1	.	.	TGTGCCAGCAGGACTCCAGGGGTAGTCACTGAAGCTTTCTTT	CASRTPGVVTEAFF
TRBV12-3/TRBV12-4	TRBJ2-1	few	TRBD2	TGTGCCAGCAGTTTACGTGGGGGGGGTGAGCAGTTCTTC	CASSLRGGGEQFF
TRBV27	TRBJ2-2	.	TRBD1	TGTGCCAGCCGGACAGGGCAAGACACCGGGGAGCTGTTTTTT	CASRTGQDTGELFF
TRBV5-6	TRBJ2-6	few	.	TGTGCCAGCAGAAAGGGCGGCTCTGGGGCCAACGTCCTGACTTTC	CASRKGGSGANVLTF
TRBV5-6	TRBJ2-2	.	.	TGTGCCAGCAGCTTGGCCTACAGGGCCAGGAACACCGGGGAGCTGTTTTTT	CASSLAYRARNTGELFF
TRBV2	TRBJ2-7	.	.	TGTGCCAGCAGTGAGGGGGAACTACCCTACGAGCAGTACTTC	CASSEGELPYEQYF
TRBV5-1	TRBJ1-2	.	TRBD1	TGCGCCAGCAGTCTAGGGGGCGACTATGGCTACACCTTC	CASSLGGDYGYTF
TRBV11-2	TRBJ2-3	.	.	TGTGCCAGCAGCTTATTGGGGCATAGCACAGATACGCAGTATTTT	CASSLLGHSTDTQYF
TRBV6-5	TRBJ1-2	.	TRBD1	TGTGCCAGCAGTTACAGGGGGCCCAACTATGGCTACACCTTC	CASSYRGPNYGYTF
TRBV4-1	TRBJ2-5	.	.	TGCGCCAGCAGCCCCCGGGCCCTTCAAGAGACCCAGTACTTC	CASSPRALQETQYF
TRBV14	TRBJ2-7	.	TRBD2	TGTGCCAGCAGCCGCGGGGGTCTTTCCTACGAGCAGTACTTC	CASSRGGLSYEQYF
TRBV6-5	TRBJ1-1	.	.	TGTGCCAGCAGTACCATGAACACTGAAGCTTTCTTT	CASSTMNTEAFF
TRBV5-4	TRBJ1-4	.	.	TGTGCCAGCAGCTTGACGGCAACTAATGAAAAACTGTTTTTT	CASSLTATNEKLFF
TRBV4-1	TRBJ2-3	.	TRBD2	TGCGCCAGCAGCCAAGGGGGGGGGTTTGGCACAGATACGCAGTATTTT	CASSQGGGFGTDTQYF
TRBV5-1	TRBJ1-1	.	TRBD1	TGCGCCAGCAGCTTGAGGGGACAGGGGGGAACTGAAGCTTTCTTT	CASSLRGQGGTEAFF
TRBV4-2	TRBJ1-4	.	.	TGTGCCAGCAGACCCTTGGGGGGGCTCGTAAATGAAAAACTGTTTTTT	CASRPLGGLVNEKLFF
TRBV30	TRBJ1-6	once	.	TGTGCCTGGAGTGTAGGGGGCTCCTATAATTCACCCCTCCACTTT	CAWSVGGSYNSPLHF
TRBV6-2/TRBV6-3	TRBJ1-1	.	.	TGTGCCAGCAGTTACGGGGACACTGAAGCTTTCTTT	CASSYGDTEAFF
TRBV27	TRBJ2-7	.	TRBD1	TGTGCCAGCCACCGGACAGGGCGTCCCTGGGACTACGAGCAGTACTTC	CASHRTGRPWDYEQYF
TRBV11-2	TRBJ2-3	.	TRBD1	TGTGCCAGCAGCCTCGCAGGGGGCCCGGCAGATACGCAGTATTTT	CASSLAGGPADTQYF
TRBV2	TRBJ2-5	.	.	TGTGCCAGCAGTGAAGTGATATTTGGGGAGACCCAGTACTTC	CASSEVIFGETQYF
TRBV19	TRBJ1-4	.	.	TGTGCCAGTAGTAGGCCCCCCGGACGGCCAACTAATGAAAAACTGTTTTTT	CASSRPPGRPTNEKLFF
TRBV6-5	TRBJ1-2	.	.	TGTGCCAGCAGTTACTCGGTAGGGGAGGTCCTCTATGGCTACACCTTC	CASSYSVGEVLYGYTF